This entry concerns a single T cell receptor beta chain. The entry originates in a study of blood T cell repertoires in COVID-19. TCRdb's copy holds only in-frame clones and misses some; the assay was immunoSEQ multiplex PCR. The data contain roughly 20,000 clones, around 90% of them seen just once; the ten biggest clones take up roughly a sixth. The CDR3 is 16 amino acids. V was cut by 2 bases and J by 0 bases, with 11 bases left in between. Germline lookup yields CDR1 WSHSY and CDR2 SAAADI. The chain uses TRBV10-2 and TRBJ1-3; no clear D. This TCR was sampled from a human donor in a cohort sampled during active COVID-19. Sequencing was carried out using peripheral blood. The CDR3 sequence: CASSESGKGSGNTIYF. In DNA form, the CDR3 reads TGCGCCAGCAGTGAGAGCGGGAAAGGCTCTGGAAACACCATATATTTT.